This entry lists 23 T cell receptor beta chains sequenced from one sample in a study of blood T cell repertoires in COVID-19. The method was immunoSEQ multiplex PCR; TCRdb's version includes in-frame clones alone and lacks a portion of them. This sample yields roughly 83,000 clones, of which more than 75% are seen a single time; approximately 8% belongs to the top ten. Input material: peripheral blood. These receptors were obtained from a middle-aged man with active COVID-19.

This sequence joins TRBV11-2 and TRBJ2-7; tentative D call: TRBD1 (6 bases). The CDR3 length is 13 residues. CDR1 is SGHAT, CDR2 FQNNGV, per germline. Between the trimmed V and J ends, which lost 8 bases and 6 bases, there was a span of 17 bases. CDR3 DNA: TGTGCCAGCCGGGACACTGTCTGGAGCGAGCAGTACTTC. This encodes CASRDTVWSEQYF.

The chain is built from TRBV29-1 and TRBJ1-4, with TRBD1 matching 8 bases. This CDR3 spans 14 amino acids. The V and J ends lost 3 bases and 8 bases, in that order; junction bases with no gene match: 8. The germline V gene encodes CDR1 SQVTM and CDR2 ANQGSEA. The CDR3 loop reads CSVELTGGQEKLFF. The CDR3 DNA reads TGCAGCGTTGAGCTTACAGGGGGTCAGGAAAAACTGTTTTTT.

The chain employs TRBV6-5 and TRBJ1-5; 7 nucleotides agree with TRBD1. This CDR3 is 15 amino acids long. After removal of 6 bases from V and 0 bases from J, the junction contained 5 bases not matched to a gene. The V gene's germline CDR1 is MNHEY and CDR2 SVGAGI. CDR3 bases: TGTGCCAGCAGCGGGGACAGTCATAGCAATCAGCCCCAGCATTTT. The encoded protein is CASSGDSHSNQPQHF.

About this clone itself: The sample holds other DNA sequences that translate to the same CDR3. V is TRBV5-1 and J is TRBJ2-7; 8 bases are a match to TRBD2. This CDR3 contains 14 residues. The junction had 3 bases not matched to a gene; V was cut back by 4 bases and J by 0 bases. Germline V gene sequence: CDR1 SGHRS, CDR2 YFSETQ. The CDR3 region has the DNA TGCGCCAGCAGCCTCGGGGGGGGCTCCTACGAGCAGTACTTC. It yields the protein CASSLGGGSYEQYF.

The chain employs TRBV10-3 and TRBJ2-7, with a tentative D call TRBD1 (5 bases). CDR3 length equals 15 residues. V was cut by 2 bases and J by 1 base, with 12 bases left in between. The germline V gene has CDR1 ENHRY and CDR2 SYGVKD. CDR3 loop: CAISEPRAGSYEQYF. For the CDR3, the DNA is TGTGCCATCAGTGAGCCCCGGGCAGGGTCCTACGAGCAGTACTTC.

The chain couples TRBV29-1 to TRBJ2-2; D is undetermined. This CDR3 is 12 amino acids long. CDR1 SQVTM and CDR2 ANQGSEA come from the germline V gene. With 7 bases removed from V and 3 bases from J, the gap between germline ends came to 9 bases. CDR3 region: CSAHRDTGELFF. The CDR3 region has the DNA TGCAGCGCTCACCGGGACACCGGGGAGCTGTTTTTT.

In its sample, this clone was seen a few times. V and J are TRBV6-1 and TRBJ1-6, with 10 nucleotides matching TRBD1. Germline V lookup: CDR1 MNHNS, CDR2 SASEGT. The trim removed 4 bases at V and 6 bases at J, leaving 6 bases unmatched. The CDR3 length is 16 residues. Written as DNA, the CDR3 is TGTGCCAGCAGTGCTTCGGGGACAGGGGTTAATTCACCCCTCCACTTT. Its protein is CASSASGTGVNSPLHF.

CDR3 in amino acids: CAWSAGVQDTQYF. DNA of the CDR3: TGTGCCTGGAGTGCCGGGGTTCAGGATACGCAGTATTTT. V usage is TRBV30 and J usage is TRBJ2-3; weak D call: TRBD2 (5 bases). Trimming removed 1 base at V and 6 bases at J, with 11 bases between. There are 13 residues in the CDR3. Germline-derived CDR1 and CDR2 are GTSNPN and SVGIG (reference sequence).

This chain uses TRBV28 with TRBJ1-2; D perhaps matches TRBD1 (5 bases). The CDR3 totals 14 residues. Trimming stripped 5 bases from V and 8 bases from J, with 18 bases between. CDR1 is MDHEN, CDR2 SYDVKM, per germline. The CDR3, as DNA: TGTGCCAGCAGTGTCGGTGGGGGGGAGCAAGGCTACACCTTC. It encodes CASSVGGGEQGYTF.

The V gene is TRBV7-9, the J gene TRBJ2-3; TRBD2 might be the D (5 bases). The length of the CDR3 is 12 residues. Germline V gene sequence: CDR1 SEHNR, CDR2 FQNEAQ (reference sequence). V dropped 5 bases and J dropped 7 bases, with 10 bases sitting between them. The CDR3 DNA reads as TGTGCCAGCAGCCTCGGCGGGTATACGCAGTATTTT. Protein sequence: CASSLGGYTQYF.

This clone was seen more than once but under ten times. The V gene is TRBV11-2, the J gene TRBJ2-7, with D possibly matching TRBD1 (5 bases). V was cut by 5 bases and J by 1 base, with 9 bases left in between. CDR3 size: 13 residues. Germline CDR1 is SGHAT and CDR2 is FQNNGV. CDR3 region: CASSQDRSYEQYF. DNA of the CDR3: TGTGCCAGCAGCCAAGACAGATCCTACGAGCAGTACTTC.

The chain combines TRBV5-1 with TRBJ2-2, with 8 bases matching TRBD2. The CDR3 sequence is 15 residues long. V shed 7 bases and J 5 bases; nucleotides not matched to a gene: 10. Germline CDR1 reads SGHRS; CDR2 reads YFSETQ. The DNA for the CDR3 is TGCGCCAGCGCCCCCGGGACTAGTTTTACCGGGGAGCTGTTTTTT. This sequence encodes CASAPGTSFTGELFF.

V usage is TRBV18 and J usage is TRBJ2-7; TRBD1 matches 9 bases. There are 16 residues in the CDR3. Trimming cost V 2 bases and J 7 bases; bases outside gene matches: 12. Germline V CDR1 and CDR2: KGHSH, LQKENI. The CDR3: CASSPGTGSRLGEQYF. In DNA form, the CDR3 reads TGTGCCAGCTCACCAGGGACAGGGTCCCGGCTTGGAGAGCAGTACTTC.

The chain carries TRBV6-2 or TRBV6-3 and TRBJ2-7; the match to TRBD2 covers 10 bases. V shed 2 bases, J shed 3 bases, and the junction held 4 bases outside the gene matches. Per germline, CDR1 MNHEY and CDR2 SVGEGT. The CDR3 spans 15 residues. CDR3 sequence: CASSYGTSVGYEQYF. CDR3 in DNA: TGTGCCAGCAGTTACGGGACTAGCGTGGGCTACGAGCAGTACTTC.

The gene calls are TRBV5-1 and TRBJ2-3, with TRBD2 matching 8 bases. Per the germline V gene, CDR1 is SGHRS and CDR2 is YFSETQ. Trimming removed 0 bases from V and 7 bases from J; junction bases left unmatched: 10. The CDR3 is 16 amino acids. The DNA of the CDR3 is TGCGCCAGCAGCTTGGAGGCGGGAGGCACCCCATATACGCAGTATTTT. This translates into CASSLEAGGTPYTQYF.

This clone was detected a few times. This sequence joins TRBV7-8 and TRBJ1-1, with D uncertain. The CDR3 consists of 15 residues. Germline CDR1 and CDR2: SGHVS and FQNEAQ. The V gene lost 4 bases and the J gene lost 6 bases, with 18 bases spanning the gap. This CDR3 is CASSSNVGGSAEAFF. The CDR3, as DNA: TGTGCCAGCAGCTCCAATGTGGGAGGGTCGGCTGAAGCTTTCTTT.

The CDR3 spells CASIPRGVRNTEAFF. The CDR3 DNA is TGTGCCAGCATCCCTAGGGGCGTAAGGAACACTGAAGCTTTCTTT. The chain couples TRBV11-2 to TRBJ1-1, with a weak D call TRBD1 (5 bases). This CDR3 comprises 15 residues. V was cut by 7 bases and J by 1 base, with 16 bases left in between. CDR1 is SGHAT, CDR2 FQNNGV, per germline.

This chain uses TRBV3-1 (or the pseudogene TRBV3-2) with TRBJ2-2; 9 bases agree with TRBD2. The ends lost 2 bases at V and 0 bases at J; junction bases unmatched: 4. The CDR3 has 17 amino acids. Germline lookup yields CDR1 LGHDT and CDR2 YNNKEL (reference sequence). CDR3 amino acids: CASSQPGGGANTGELFF. The DNA of the CDR3 is TGTGCCAGCAGCCAACCGGGCGGGGGGGCGAACACCGGGGAGCTGTTTTTT.

The V and J genes are TRBV7-9 and TRBJ1-1, with D possibly being TRBD1 (6 bases). The germline V gene has CDR1 SEHNR and CDR2 FQNEAQ (reference sequence). The CDR3 covers 14 residues. Trimming removed 5 bases at V and 1 base at J, with 11 bases between. CDR3 region: CASSVPQGNTEAFF. The CDR3 DNA reads TGTGCCAGCAGCGTTCCACAGGGGAACACTGAAGCTTTCTTT.

This clone was picked up a small number of times. The chain employs TRBV7-2 and TRBJ2-5, with 9 bases that match TRBD2. The germline CDR1 and CDR2 sequences are SGHTA and FQGNSA. This CDR3 has 14 residues. Trimming cost V 1 base and J 7 bases; bases outside gene matches: 4. The DNA for the CDR3 is TGTGCCAGCAGCTTAGAGGCAGCGGGAGGGACCCAGTACTTC. It translates to CASSLEAAGGTQYF.

The chain combines TRBV20-1 with TRBJ2-1, with D hard to call. Trimming shortened V by 5 bases and J by 6 bases, and 5 bases separated the two germline ends. CDR3 length: 10 residues. Germline loops: CDR1 DFQATT, CDR2 SNEGSKA (reference sequence). The DNA of the CDR3 is TGCAGTGCTCTACGCAATGAGCAGTTCTTC. It specifies CSALRNEQFF.

The gene calls are TRBV5-6 and TRBJ2-7, with TRBD2 as a possible D gene (6 bases). V gave up 4 bases and J gave up 3 bases, with 20 bases separating them. Germline V gives CDR1 SGHDT, CDR2 YYEEEE. The CDR3 totals 16 residues. CDR3 nucleotide sequence: TGTGCCAGCAGCAGAGTCCGGGACTTAATAGGCTACGAGCAGTACTTC. Its protein is CASSRVRDLIGYEQYF.

This clone has just one count. V gene TRBV29-1 combines with J gene TRBJ2-1; D is unclear. V lost 3 bases to trimming and J lost 10 bases, with 10 bases between them. The CDR3 has 11 amino acids. CDR1 is SQVTM and CDR2 is ANQGSEA in the germline V gene. Here the CDR3 DNA reads TGCAGCGTTGACGTCATGGAGGAGCAGTTCTTC. This encodes CSVDVMEEQFF.